The source of this TCR beta chain is a study of tumor-infiltrating lymphocytes in primary liver carcinoma. Study information: These patients were men and women whose ages were 30 to 69 years. Sequenced samples came back with roughly 3.5 to 8 million productive TCRbeta reads, and the counts looked alike across tissue types. Study-level results: Just around 8-25% of top clones spanned all five tumor regions. Lesser overlap characterized tumor-adjacent and tumor-blood pairs relative to tumor region pairs.

Starting from approximately 0.45 ug of total RNA, TCR beta cDNA was produced with a primer in the constant region. ARM-PCR was slightly modified, and three nested multiplex PCR rounds with it gave rise to the TCR beta libraries. TRBV1-TRBV30 forward primers paired with a C-beta reverse primer were used in the first two PCR rounds, which ran roughly 11 cycles each. MiXCR, applied by TCRdb to the multiplex PCR reads, yields one record per CDR3 protein. The sample has under 50,000 distinct CDR3 sequences, around 64% seen once. Between about 17 and 34 mg of unsorted bulk tissue served as the source from which RNA and DNA were co-extracted. This clonotype rates as large. Its antigen is currently unknown. Germline loops: CDR1 SGHAT, CDR2 FQNNGV. CDR3 length equals 12 residues. Trimming shortened V by 2 bases and J by 8 bases, and 9 bases separated the two germline ends.

This TCR was sampled from a man in his forties or fifties with primary liver carcinoma and hepatitis B virus infection. Input material: liver tumor tissue from sampling region 5. Subset defined: tumor region T5, tumor centre. This chain joins TRBV11-2 and TRBJ2-5, with a weak D call TRBD2 (5 bases). CDR3: CASSLMGDTQYF. The CDR3 coding sequence is TGTGCCAGCAGCTTAATGGGAGACACCCAGTACTTC.